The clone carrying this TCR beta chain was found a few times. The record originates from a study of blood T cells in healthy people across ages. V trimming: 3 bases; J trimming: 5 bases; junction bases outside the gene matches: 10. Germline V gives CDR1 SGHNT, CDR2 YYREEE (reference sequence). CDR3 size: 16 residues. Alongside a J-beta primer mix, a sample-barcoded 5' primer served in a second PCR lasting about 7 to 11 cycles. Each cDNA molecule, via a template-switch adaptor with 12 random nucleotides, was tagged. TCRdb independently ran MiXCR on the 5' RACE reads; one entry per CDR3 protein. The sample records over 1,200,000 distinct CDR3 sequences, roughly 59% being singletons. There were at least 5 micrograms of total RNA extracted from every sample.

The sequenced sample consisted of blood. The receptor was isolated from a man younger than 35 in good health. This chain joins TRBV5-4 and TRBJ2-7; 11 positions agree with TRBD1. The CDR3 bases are TGTGCCAGCAGCTACGAAGGACAGGGGGCATCGCACGAGCAGTACTTC. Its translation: CASSYEGQGASHEQYF.